This TCR beta chain originates from a study of graft-versus-host responses after intestinal transplantation. Assay: immunoSEQ multiplex PCR; the TCRdb copy retains only in-frame clones and omits some. This sample has over 100,000 clones; approximately 95% occur once, and the top ten carry more than 2.5%. Germline values: CDR1 LNHDA, CDR2 SQIVND (reference sequence). Trimming removed 9 bases from V and 2 bases from J, with 15 bases in between. The CDR3 length is 14 residues. As to this clone: Its antigen is unknown.

The receptor's source is a human donor who received an intestinal transplant. The chain carries TRBV19 and TRBJ2-3; tentatively, D is TRBD1 (5 bases). The sequences come from unstimulated CD8+ T cells sorted from spleen or lymph node cells, collected before intestinal transplant. The CDR3 loop reads CASKGILVTDTQYF. CDR3 in DNA: TGTGCCAGCAAGGGGATTTTGGTCACAGATACGCAGTATTTT.